This T cell receptor (beta chain) was documented in a study of T-cell memory formation after mild COVID-19. Background on the study: The two donors had largely donor-specific TCR clusters. General observations from the study: Whereas later expanders leaned CD4+, clones contracting day 15 to 85 showed a balanced CD4/CD8 makeup. Among CD4+ contracting clones, most were CM and EM, and CD8+ ones EMRA. In pre-infection memory, a portion of responding clones appeared, which suggested that cross-reactive memory joined.

The CDR3 extends over 13 amino acids. V lost 4 bases to trimming and J lost 0 bases, with 7 bases between them. The germline V gene has CDR1 SGHDT and CDR2 YYEEEE. From the 5' RACE reads, TCRdb called clonotypes with MiXCR, one entry per CDR3 protein. The table lists roughly 410,000 distinct CDR3 sequences, 20% to 25% of them singletons. There are a few counts of this clonotype. The antigen remains undetermined. One base away lies a much larger clone, so this may be a sequencing read error. Sequencing was performed on PBMCs or a T cell subset sorted from them (not recorded which). This receptor was obtained from an adult woman who had mild COVID-19 (a few samples of this study predate the infection). Cell type and time point are not known. The chain combines TRBV5-6 with TRBJ1-2; D is perhaps TRBD1 (5 bases). CDR3: CASSRGTNYGYTF. In DNA, the CDR3 is TGTGCCAGCAGCCGGGGGACTAACTATGGCTACACCTTC.